These 12 T cell receptor beta chains originate from one sample sequenced in a study of blood T cell repertoires in COVID-19. Here immunoSEQ multiplex PCR was the method, and the copy in TCRdb shows in-frame clones only, minus some. The sample yields roughly 270,000 clones, 75% to 90% seen once. Sequencing input: PBMCs or T cells enriched from blood (not recorded which). All receptors derive from a woman between 50 and 59 years old who had recovered from COVID-19.

V is TRBV7-6 and J is TRBJ2-1; D is ambiguous. CDR3 length equals 15 residues. The V gene lost 1 base and the J gene lost 8 bases, with 15 bases spanning the gap. The germline CDR1 and CDR2 sequences are SGHVS and FNYEAQ. The CDR3 DNA is TGTGCCAGCAGCTTAGGTGTGGGTCCTGGGCATGAGCAGTTCTTC. It is translated as CASSLGVGPGHEQFF. Filled out from reference TRBV7-6 and TRBJ2-1, the complete variable domain reads GAGVSQSPRYKVTKRGQDVALRCDPISGHVSLYWYRQALGQGPEFLTYFNYEAQQDKSGLPNDRFSAERPEGSISTLTIQRTEQRDSAMYRCASSLGVGPGHEQFFGPGTRLTVL.

The J gene is TRBJ1-4, the V gene TRBV7-6; the D is unclear. Deletions cut 5 bases from V and 7 bases from J, with 8 bases between. This CDR3 contains 12 residues. Germline V gene lookup returns CDR1 SGHVS and CDR2 FNYEAQ. CDR3 region: CASSPPSEKLFF. Written as DNA, the CDR3 is TGTGCCAGCAGCCCCCCGAGTGAAAAACTGTTTTTT.

The chain uses TRBV2 and TRBJ1-5, with TRBD1 matching 11 bases. The CDR3 consists of 14 residues. Trimming removed 5 bases from V and 7 bases from J; junction bases left unmatched: 4. Germline CDR1 and CDR2: SNHLY and FYNNEI. The CDR3 nucleotides read TGTGCCAGCAGTCTGGACAGGGGGCACCAGCCCCAGCATTTT. Its protein product is CASSLDRGHQPQHF.

This sequence joins TRBV2 and TRBJ2-1, with D unclear. The CDR3 loop spans 15 amino acids. Germline V lookup: CDR1 SNHLY, CDR2 FYNNEI. The V end was cut by 4 bases, the J end by 0 bases, with 10 bases between. This CDR3 is CASSVERLSYNEQFF. In nucleotides, the CDR3 is TGTGCCAGCAGTGTGGAGCGCCTCTCCTACAATGAGCAGTTCTTC.

The chain joins TRBV19 to TRBJ1-1, with 7 bases identical to TRBD1. The CDR3 covers 14 residues. V gave up 1 base and J gave up 4 bases; unmatched junction bases: 3. Germline V gives CDR1 LNHDA, CDR2 SQIVND (reference sequence). CDR3 protein: CASSIGEGATEAFF. The CDR3 DNA reads TGTGCCAGTAGTATAGGCGAGGGGGCCACTGAAGCTTTCTTT.

The chain uses TRBV7-9 and TRBJ2-7, with TRBD2 identical over 12 bases. V trimming: 3 bases; J trimming: 2 bases; junction bases outside the gene matches: 2. This CDR3 region has 15 residues. CDR1 is SEHNR, CDR2 FQNEAQ, per germline (reference sequence). This chain's CDR3 is CASSFTSGGPYEQYF. The CDR3 DNA follows: TGTGCCAGCAGCTTTACTAGCGGGGGGCCCTACGAGCAGTACTTC. The whole variable domain, filled in from reference TRBV7-9 and TRBJ2-7, reads DTGVSQNPRHKITKRGQNVTFRCDPISEHNRLYWYRQTLGQGPEFLTYFQNEAQLEKSRLLSDRFSAERPKGSFSTLEIQRTEQGDSAMYLCASSFTSGGPYEQYFGPGTRLTVT.

This clone was counted only a few times. V and J are TRBV30 and TRBJ1-2; 8 bases agree with TRBD1. CDR1 and CDR2 (germline): GTSNPN, SVGIG (reference sequence). The CDR3 runs 13 residues. The J segment lost 4 bases and the V segment lost 3 bases, leaving 4 bases of the junction unmatched. CDR3 protein: CAWRGTGRYGYTF. In DNA, the CDR3 is TGTGCCTGGAGAGGGACAGGCCGCTATGGCTACACCTTC.

This chain connects TRBV5-1 to TRBJ2-1; 10 bases agree with TRBD1. V trimming: 8 bases; J trimming: 0 bases; junction bases outside the gene matches: 5. Germline CDR1 SGHRS, CDR2 YFSETQ. This CDR3 has 15 residues. The CDR3, as DNA: TGCGCCAGTGGGACAGGGGATATCTCCTACAATGAGCAGTTCTTC. This encodes CASGTGDISYNEQFF.

This sequence joins TRBV2 and TRBJ2-7, with 7 bases lining up with TRBD1. Germline CDR1 and CDR2: SNHLY and FYNNEI. The V segment lost 3 bases and the J segment 5 bases; nucleotides outside the gene matches: 13. The length of the CDR3 is 16 residues. The CDR3 coding sequence is TGTGCCAGCAGTGATTGGACAGGACAAAGGACGGACGAGCAGTACTTC. This encodes CASSDWTGQRTDEQYF.

The J gene is TRBJ1-2, the V gene TRBV6-5; D unclear. Germline V gives CDR1 MNHEY, CDR2 SVGAGI. This CDR3 is built from 15 residues. V shed 0 bases and J shed 7 bases, with 15 bases lying between them. The DNA of the CDR3 is TGTGCCAGCAGTTACTCTTGGGCCAGCATGAGTGGCTACACCTTC. Translation gives CASSYSWASMSGYTF.

The V gene is TRBV7-3, the J gene TRBJ2-1; 13 bases are a match to TRBD2. After removal of 5 bases from V and 7 bases from J, the junction contained 5 bases not matched to a gene. Germline values: CDR1 SGHTA, CDR2 FQGTGA. CDR3 length: 15 residues. CDR3 sequence reads: CASSPTSGGRNEQFF. The CDR3 region has the DNA TGTGCCAGCAGCCCGACTAGCGGGGGGCGGAATGAGCAGTTCTTC. Together with reference TRBV7-3 and TRBJ2-1, the CDR3 gives the full variable domain: GAGVSQTPSNKVTEKGKYVELRCDPISGHTALYWYRQSLGQGPEFLIYFQGTGAADDSGLPNDRFFAVRPEGSVSTLKIQRTERGDSAVYLCASSPTSGGRNEQFFGPGTRLTVL.

The table lists this clone with a few counts. V gene TRBV11-3 combines with J gene TRBJ2-2; 13 bases fit TRBD2. The junction had 14 bases not matched to a gene; V was cut back by 3 bases and J by 7 bases. The CDR3 loop spans 19 amino acids. Germline CDR1 and CDR2: SGHNT and YENEEA. The CDR3 here is CASSLNARTSGSGIGELFF. In DNA form, the CDR3 reads TGTGCCAGCAGCTTGAATGCAAGGACTAGCGGGAGTGGTATCGGGGAGCTGTTTTTT.